Listed here are 17 T cell receptor beta chains from one sample, sequenced in a study of T cell repertoires in cytomegalovirus infection. TCRdb analysed the reads with MiXCR anew, one entry per CDR3 protein. This repertoire shows about 120,000 distinct CDR3 sequences, around 9.1% found once; its top ten account for 25% to 40%. Antigen specificity for these receptors is unknown. Sequencing was carried out using PBMCs, sequenced either directly or after in vitro stimulation (not recorded which). These receptor sequences come from a human donor in good health (CMV status not recorded). Some clones in this sample may be carry-over from other donors' samples.

The rearrangement uses TRBV12-3 or TRBV12-4 and TRBJ2-7; 7 bases line up with TRBD1. CDR3 size: 15 residues. V trimming: 6 bases; J trimming: 2 bases; junction bases outside the gene matches: 10. The CDR3 loop reads CASSPTGTVTYEQYF. CDR3 nucleotides: TGTGCCAGCAGCCCTACCGGGACAGTAACCTACGAGCAGTACTTC.

The CDR3 DNA reads as TGTGCCAGCAGCCAAGAATTTAGCGGGAGTCTTTATGAGCAGTTCTTC. It encodes CASSQEFSGSLYEQFF. The chain couples TRBV4-2 to TRBJ2-1; 9 positions agree with TRBD2. V trimming: 0 bases; J trimming: 8 bases; junction bases outside the gene matches: 8. Looked up from germline, CDR1 is LGHNA and CDR2 is YNFKEQ. The CDR3 has 16 residues.

This clonotype was observed a handful of times. This chain joins TRBV11-1 and TRBJ2-7; TRBD1 aligns across 7 bases. Trimming removed 2 bases from V and 0 bases from J; junction bases left unmatched: 13. This CDR3 has 18 amino acids. Germline V gene lookup returns CDR1 SGHAT and CDR2 FQDESV (reference sequence). CDR3: CASSLPRGTEPSSYEQYF. CDR3 nucleotides: TGTGCCAGCAGCTTACCTCGAGGGACAGAGCCTAGCTCCTACGAGCAGTACTTC.

In this sample, this clonotype turned up many times. V usage is TRBV19 and J usage is TRBJ2-5; 7 bases align to TRBD2. The V gene end was trimmed by 2 bases and the J gene end by 4 bases; junction bases not matched to a gene: 19. Germline V gives CDR1 LNHDA, CDR2 SQIVND (reference sequence). CDR3 length: 19 amino acids. CDR3 region: CASSIFAEGRGSVRETQYF. The CDR3 DNA reads TGTGCCAGTAGTATATTCGCGGAGGGGCGGGGGAGCGTTCGAGAGACCCAGTACTTC.

Many counts were recorded for this clonotype. V and J are TRBV7-8 and TRBJ1-1, with D maybe TRBD1 (6 bases). CDR1 is SGHVS, CDR2 FQNEAQ, per germline. V lost 5 bases and J 4 bases, leaving 17 bases between the germline ends. The CDR3 consists of 15 residues. The CDR3 spells CASSRGGEGITEAFF. CDR3 coding DNA: TGTGCCAGCAGCCGAGGGGGTGAGGGTATCACTGAAGCTTTCTTT.

This clonotype appeared a single time. The rearrangement links TRBV12-3 or TRBV12-4 to TRBJ2-5, with D unresolved. The V and J ends lost 4 bases and 5 bases respectively, with 11 bases between them. CDR3 length: 13 amino acids. CDR3 amino acids: CASSWVPGETQYF. The CDR3 DNA reads as TGTGCCAGCAGTTGGGTTCCAGGTGAGACCCAGTACTTC.

This clonotype has more than one count but fewer than ten. CDR3 coding DNA: TGTGCCATCAGTGAGTCGAAGAGAGGGGGTTCCTCTAGCACAGATACGCAGTATTTT. This translates into CAISESKRGGSSSTDTQYF. The V and J genes are TRBV10-3 and TRBJ2-3; perhaps TRBD1 as D (6 bases). Germline V gene lookup returns CDR1 ENHRY and CDR2 SYGVKD. V lost 0 bases, J lost 0 bases, and 19 bases lay in between. There are 19 residues in the CDR3.

This clonotype was seen more than once but under ten times. V is TRBV5-4 and J is TRBJ2-5; TRBD2 matches 15 bases. Germline V gene lookup returns CDR1 SGHNT and CDR2 YYREEE (reference sequence). V shed 4 bases, J shed 5 bases, and the junction held 9 bases outside the gene matches. The CDR3 totals 17 residues. CDR3 region: CASSPRTSGRAGETQYF. The CDR3 DNA reads TGTGCCAGCAGCCCCCGGACTAGCGGGAGGGCCGGTGAGACCCAGTACTTC.

The rearrangement links TRBV24-1 to TRBJ2-1; 10 bases align to TRBD2. Germline CDR1 and CDR2: KGHDR and SFDVKD. CDR3 length: 12 amino acids. V was pared by 9 bases and J by 10 bases, with 5 bases of the junction left unmatched. The CDR3 is CATAGTSVEQFF. CDR3 DNA sequence: TGTGCCACCGCTGGGACTAGCGTAGAGCAGTTCTTC.

This clonotype was seen more than once but under ten times. V gene TRBV4-2 combines with J gene TRBJ2-1; D uncertain. CDR3 length: 13 residues. Germline V gene data show CDR1 as LGHNA and CDR2 as YNFKEQ. Trimming left V 3 bases short and J 6 bases short, with 9 bases between. The CDR3 nucleotides are TGTGCCAGCAGCCACTTAATCCGCAATGAGCAGTTCTTC. Protein product: CASSHLIRNEQFF.

In its sample, this clonotype was seen a few times. This chain joins TRBV6-4 and TRBJ2-3, with TRBD2 matching 8 bases. Germline loops: CDR1 MRHNA, CDR2 SNTAGT. The CDR3 consists of 15 residues. V dropped 6 bases and J dropped 6; count of bases not matched to a gene: 11. CDR3 nucleotides: TGTGCCAGCAGCGAAAGAGCGGGAGTCTCCGATACGCAGTATTTT. Protein product: CASSERAGVSDTQYF.

This rearrangement joins TRBV19 to TRBJ2-1, with 12 bases identical to TRBD2. The germline gives CDR1 LNHDA, CDR2 SQIVND (reference sequence). V dropped 4 bases and J dropped 9; count of bases not matched to a gene: 4. The CDR3 consists of 14 residues. The CDR3 nucleotides read TGTGCCAGTAGTAGCCTAGCGGGAGGGGCTGAGCAGTTCTTC. Protein: CASSSLAGGAEQFF.

This clonotype showed up many times. The J gene is TRBJ2-1, the V gene TRBV4-1, with 8 bases matching TRBD2. V lost 3 bases to trimming and J lost 6 bases; unmatched junction nucleotides: 10. Per the germline V gene, CDR1 is MGHRA and CDR2 is YSYEKL. The CDR3 runs to 16 residues. CDR3 protein: CASSQKTSATGNEQFF. The CDR3 region has the DNA TGCGCCAGCAGCCAGAAGACTAGCGCTACAGGCAATGAGCAGTTCTTC.

This clonotype was counted at least ten times. The chain combines TRBV7-2 with TRBJ2-1; tentatively, D is TRBD1 (7 bases). Trimming removed 5 bases at V and 7 bases at J, with 21 bases between. This CDR3 region has 16 residues. CDR1 is SGHTA and CDR2 is FQGNSA in the germline V gene. As DNA, the CDR3 is TGTGCCAGCAGCCCTTGGGGAGTGCAGGGGGGTAATGAGCAGTTCTTC. It yields the protein CASSPWGVQGGNEQFF.

To note about this clonotype: This could be a read error, since a much larger clone is one nucleotide away. V and J are TRBV10-3 and TRBJ2-7; 11 bases align to TRBD2. The germline CDR1 and CDR2 sequences are ENHRY and SYGVKD. Germline trimming cut 6 bases from V and 6 bases from J; bases unmatched to any gene: 10. The CDR3 consists of 15 residues. CDR3 in DNA: TGTGCCATCAGCGACCCGACTAGCGGGATGACCGAGCAGTACTTC. This sequence encodes CAISDPTSGMTEQYF.

V usage is TRBV11-2 and J usage is TRBJ2-4; 15 bases agree with TRBD2. The CDR3 consists of 17 residues. Germline V gives CDR1 SGHAT, CDR2 FQNNGV. V shed 5 bases and J 3 bases; nucleotides not matched to a gene: 5. CDR3 sequence: CASSPGTSGRFKNIQYF. The CDR3 bases are TGTGCCAGCAGCCCAGGGACTAGCGGGAGGTTCAAAAACATTCAGTACTTC.

A few counts support this clonotype. The chain carries TRBV4-1 and TRBJ2-3; the D is unclear. From germline, CDR1 is MGHRA and CDR2 YSYEKL. There are 15 residues in the CDR3. Trimming took off 3 bases at V and 0 bases at J, with 10 bases between the two ends. The CDR3 here is CASSQDQSSTDTQYF. In nucleotides, the CDR3 is TGCGCCAGCAGCCAGGACCAATCTAGCACAGATACGCAGTATTTT.